Given below is one T cell receptor (beta chain) in context. Its antigen is not identified. A read error may produce the germline difference seen at one junction end. The CDR3 has 14 amino acids. CDR1 and CDR2 from the germline V gene are MDHEN and SYDVKM. These data belong to a study of cytomegalovirus exposure and HLA in healthy donors. Profiled with immunoSEQ multiplex PCR; TCRdb holds only in-frame clones, not every one. The repertoire consists of 150,000 to 200,000 clones, with approximately 81% occurring once and the leading ten covering about a tenth. Study observations and caveats: The classifier, whose performance was assessed in both the original and validation cohorts, reportedly diagnosed cytomegalovirus status with high specificity and sensitivity. Under in vitro conditions, three CMV-associated chains were confirmed as specific for CMV antigens. Investigators reported 150 to 200 TCR beta chains as tied to cytomegalovirus.

This receptor was taken from a man aged 30 to 39 in good health and CMV-seropositive. V gene TRBV28 combines with J gene TRBJ2-7, with 10 bases lining up with TRBD1. Material for sequencing was PBMCs. This chain's CDR3 is CASSSGQGLDGQHF. In DNA form, the CDR3 reads TGTGCCAGCAGCTCGGGACAGGGGCTCGATGGGCAGCACTTC.